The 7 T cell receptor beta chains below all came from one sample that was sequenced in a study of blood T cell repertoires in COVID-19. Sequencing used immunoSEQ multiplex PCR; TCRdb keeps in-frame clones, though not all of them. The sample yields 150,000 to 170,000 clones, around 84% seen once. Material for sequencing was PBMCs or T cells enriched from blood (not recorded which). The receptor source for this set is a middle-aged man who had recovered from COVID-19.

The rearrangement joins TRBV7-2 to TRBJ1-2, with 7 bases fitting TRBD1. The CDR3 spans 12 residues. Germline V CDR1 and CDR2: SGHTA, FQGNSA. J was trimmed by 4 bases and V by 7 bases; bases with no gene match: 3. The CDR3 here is CASIKGAYGYTF. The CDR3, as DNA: TGTGCCAGCATCAAGGGGGCCTATGGCTACACCTTC.

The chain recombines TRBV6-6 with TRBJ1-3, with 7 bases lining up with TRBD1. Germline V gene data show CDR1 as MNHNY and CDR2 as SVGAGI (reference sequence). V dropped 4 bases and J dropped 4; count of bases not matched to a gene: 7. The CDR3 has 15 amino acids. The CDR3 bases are TGTGCCAGCAGTTGGATGACAGGGACAGGAAACACCATATATTTT. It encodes CASSWMTGTGNTIYF.

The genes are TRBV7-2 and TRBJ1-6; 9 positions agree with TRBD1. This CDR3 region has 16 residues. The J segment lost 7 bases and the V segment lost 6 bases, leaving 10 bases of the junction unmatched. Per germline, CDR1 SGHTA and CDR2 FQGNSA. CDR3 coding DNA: TGTGCCAGCAGACTTAAGACCGGGACAGGGAATTCACCCCTCCACTTT. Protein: CASRLKTGTGNSPLHF.

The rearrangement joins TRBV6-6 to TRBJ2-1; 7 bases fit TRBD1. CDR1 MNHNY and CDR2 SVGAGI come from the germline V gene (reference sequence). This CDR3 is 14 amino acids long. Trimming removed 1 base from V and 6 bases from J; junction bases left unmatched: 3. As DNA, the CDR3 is TGTGCCAGCAGTTACTGGCGGACAGGCAATGAGCAGTTCTTC. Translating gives CASSYWRTGNEQFF.

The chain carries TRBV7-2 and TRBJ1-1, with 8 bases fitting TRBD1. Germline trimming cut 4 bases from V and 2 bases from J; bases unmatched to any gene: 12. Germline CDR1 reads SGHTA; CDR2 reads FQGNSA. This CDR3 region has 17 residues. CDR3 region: CASSSLGTGVINTEAFF. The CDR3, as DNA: TGTGCCAGCAGCTCTCTCGGGACAGGCGTTATTAACACTGAAGCTTTCTTT.

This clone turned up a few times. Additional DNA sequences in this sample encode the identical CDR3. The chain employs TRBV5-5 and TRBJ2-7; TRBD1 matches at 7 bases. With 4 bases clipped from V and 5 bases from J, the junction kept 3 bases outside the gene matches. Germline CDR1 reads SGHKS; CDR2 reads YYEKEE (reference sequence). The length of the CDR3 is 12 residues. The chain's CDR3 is CASSPDRDEQYF. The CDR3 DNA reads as TGTGCCAGCAGCCCAGACAGGGACGAGCAGTACTTC.

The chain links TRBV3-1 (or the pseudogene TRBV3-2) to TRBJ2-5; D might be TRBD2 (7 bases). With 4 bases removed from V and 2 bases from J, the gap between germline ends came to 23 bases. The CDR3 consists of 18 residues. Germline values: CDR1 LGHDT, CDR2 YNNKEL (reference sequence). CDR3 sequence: CASSRARLGGGGQETQYF. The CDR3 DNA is TGTGCCAGCAGCCGCGCCCGGCTAGGGGGGGGAGGGCAAGAGACCCAGTACTTC.